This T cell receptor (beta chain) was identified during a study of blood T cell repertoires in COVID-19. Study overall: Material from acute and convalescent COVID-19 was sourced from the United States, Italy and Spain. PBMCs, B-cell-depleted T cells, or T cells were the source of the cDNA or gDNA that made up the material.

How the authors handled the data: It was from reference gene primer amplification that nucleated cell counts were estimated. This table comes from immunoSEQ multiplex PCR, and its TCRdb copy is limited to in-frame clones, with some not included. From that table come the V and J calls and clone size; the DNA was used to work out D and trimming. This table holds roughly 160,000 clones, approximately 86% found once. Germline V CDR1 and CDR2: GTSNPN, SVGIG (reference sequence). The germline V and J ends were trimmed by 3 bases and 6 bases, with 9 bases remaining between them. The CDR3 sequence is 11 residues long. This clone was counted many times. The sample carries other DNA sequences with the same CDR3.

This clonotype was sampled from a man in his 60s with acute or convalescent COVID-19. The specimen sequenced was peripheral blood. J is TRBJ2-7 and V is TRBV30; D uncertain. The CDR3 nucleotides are TGTGCCTGGAGCTTCGGCGGCGAGCAGTACTTC. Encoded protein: CAWSFGGEQYF.